This TCR beta chain comes out of a study of shared clonotypes between healthy human individuals. Background on the study: A donor's plate count was three for CD4 naive and three for CD4 memory; CD8 naive had two and CD8 memory one. Study-wide results and limits: Sequencing depth was expected to influence donor clonotype sharing.

Points on this clone: Antigen unknown.

At deep level, the assay was performed. Only in-frame clones appear in the TCRdb table, and some are missing; sequencing was by immunoSEQ multiplex PCR. This sample yields about 680,000 clones, of which around two thirds are seen a single time; 1.5% to 2% belongs to the top ten. V was pared by 5 bases and J by 5 bases, with 6 bases of the junction left unmatched. The germline V gene encodes CDR1 SQVTM and CDR2 ANQGSEA. The CDR3 is made up of 13 amino acids. J is TRBJ2-1 and V is TRBV29-1, with 7 nucleotides matching TRBD1. This clonotype originated in a woman aged 25 to 45 in good health. The sequenced material came from memory CD4+ T cells sorted from blood. Specified subset: CD45RA-negative fraction. CDR3 in amino acids: CSVWVGQNNEQFF. DNA of the CDR3: TGCAGCGTTTGGGTGGGACAGAACAATGAGCAGTTCTTC.